The 11 T cell receptor beta chains below all came from one sample that was sequenced in a study of T cells after yellow fever vaccination. MiXCR, run by TCRdb on the 5' RACE reads, gives a single entry per CDR3 protein. The table has a few hundred thousand distinct CDR3 sequences, around 16% seen once. The sequences come from PBMCs, collected around 5 days after the first yellow fever vaccination. The receptors shown here come from a young man who received the YFV17D yellow fever vaccine.

This clonotype was recorded a few times. The V gene is TRBV7-9, the J gene TRBJ2-1; D may be TRBD1 (6 bases). Germline CDR1 is SEHNR and CDR2 is FQNEAQ (reference sequence). V dropped 5 bases and J dropped 0 bases, with 17 bases sitting between them. This CDR3 is 17 amino acids long. This chain's CDR3 is CASSKTRGSSSYNEQFF. The CDR3 DNA is TGTGCCAGCAGCAAAACAAGGGGGTCGAGCTCCTACAATGAGCAGTTCTTC.

The rearrangement links TRBV7-2 to TRBJ1-4; D perhaps matches TRBD1 (5 bases). The CDR3 consists of 16 residues. CDR1 SGHTA and CDR2 FQGNSA come from the germline V gene. V gave up 5 bases and J gave up 3 bases, with 16 bases separating them. DNA for the CDR3: TGTGCCAGCAGCCCCCCCGGGGCCGAAGCTAATGAAAAACTGTTTTTT. Translating it yields CASSPPGAEANEKLFF.

This clonotype was seen more than once but under ten times. The chain links TRBV7-9 to TRBJ1-5, with D possibly TRBD1 on 6 matching bases. CDR3 length: 12 residues. The V gene lost 4 bases and the J gene lost 10 bases, with 11 bases spanning the gap. Germline V lookup: CDR1 SEHNR, CDR2 FQNEAQ (reference sequence). In DNA form, the CDR3 reads TGTGCCAGCAGCTCTCCGGGACACCCCCAGCATTTT. This sequence encodes CASSSPGHPQHF. Variable domain in full (rest from reference TRBV7-9 and TRBJ1-5): DTGVSQNPRHKITKRGQNVTFRCDPISEHNRLYWYRQTLGQGPEFLTYFQNEAQLEKSRLLSDRFSAERPKGSFSTLEIQRTEQGDSAMYLCASSSPGHPQHFGDGTRLSIL.

The genes are TRBV28 and TRBJ2-4, with TRBD2 matching 8 bases. The V segment lost 5 bases and the J segment 7 bases; nucleotides outside the gene matches: 10. Germline values: CDR1 MDHEN, CDR2 SYDVKM. CDR3 length: 15 residues. The CDR3 region has the DNA TGTGCCAGCAGTCTTCGGGGGGGCCCGCAGAACATTCAGTACTTC. Translating it yields CASSLRGGPQNIQYF. Looking up the rest from reference TRBV28 and TRBJ2-4 gives the full variable domain: DVKVTQSSRYLVKRTGEKVFLECVQDMDHENMFWYRQDPGLGLRLIYFSYDVKMKEKGDIPEGYSVSREKKERFSLILESASTNQTSMYLCASSLRGGPQNIQYFGAGTRLSVL.

This clonotype was seen more than once but under ten times. The rearrangement links TRBV7-9 to TRBJ2-3; tentatively, D is TRBD1 (6 bases). The CDR3 is 14 residues long. Germline lookup yields CDR1 SEHNR and CDR2 FQNEAQ (reference sequence). V was pared by 2 bases and J by 4 bases, with 10 bases between. The chain's CDR3 is CASSLTGYADTQYF. The CDR3 bases are TGTGCCAGCAGCTTAACAGGGTACGCAGATACGCAGTATTTT.

This clonotype was seen more than once but under ten times. The gene calls are TRBV21-1 and TRBJ2-7; the table's D call, TRBD2, was not checked against the DNA. TRBV21-1 is listed as a pseudogene. This CDR3 spans 16 amino acids. For the CDR3, the DNA is TGTGCCAGCATCCGTCCACTGGGGGAGGGCTTGGACGAGCAGTACGTC. Protein: CASIRPLGEGLDEQYV.

This clonotype appeared a few times. V gene TRBV6-1 combines with J gene TRBJ2-3; TRBD2 agrees at 8 bases. J gave up 6 bases and V 6 bases, and 8 bases lay outside the gene matches. Per germline, CDR1 MNHNS and CDR2 SASEGT. The CDR3 runs 14 residues. The CDR3 coding sequence is TGTGCCAGCAGAACAGCGGGGGCTCGGGATACGCAGTATTTT. Encoded protein: CASRTAGARDTQYF.

The J gene is TRBJ2-5, the V gene TRBV5-6; D is possibly TRBD1 or TRBD2 (5 bases each). CDR3 length: 14 amino acids. Germline CDR1 SGHDT, CDR2 YYEEEE. The ends were cut back, 2 bases at V and 9 bases at J, with 17 bases in the middle. The CDR3 DNA follows: TGTGCCAGCAGCTTCCGGGACCATACCGGGGCCCAGTACTTC. This codes for CASSFRDHTGAQYF.

The rearrangement links TRBV4-3 to TRBJ2-2; 9 bases are a match to TRBD2. V was clipped by 2 bases and J by 7 bases; unmatched bases: 11. Germline CDR1 reads LGHNA; CDR2 reads YSLEER. The CDR3 is 17 amino acids. The DNA of the CDR3 is TGCGCCAGCAGCCAATTTCGCGGGGGGGCCTTGAACGGGGAGCTGTTTTTT. It translates to CASSQFRGGALNGELFF.

This clonotype was counted between two and nine times. J is TRBJ1-1 and V is TRBV4-2, with unresolved D. The V gene's germline CDR1 is LGHNA and CDR2 YNFKEQ. Trimming shortened V by 0 bases and J by 3 bases, and 11 bases separated the two germline ends. The CDR3 is 15 residues long. The CDR3 region is CASSQDLPGYTEAFF. The CDR3 nucleotides read TGTGCCAGCAGCCAAGATCTCCCAGGATACACTGAAGCTTTCTTT.

This clonotype came up a few times. The chain combines TRBV25-1 with TRBJ2-7; possible D gene TRBD2, 6 bases. Germline loops: CDR1 MGHDK, CDR2 SYGVNS. Trimming removed 6 bases at V and 4 bases at J, with 13 bases between. CDR3 size: 13 residues. CDR3 DNA sequence: TGTGCCAGCAGGGATTCGGAGGGTTACGAGCAGTACTTC. As protein: CASRDSEGYEQYF.